What follows describes a single T cell receptor beta chain. These data originate in a study of radiation and T cells in renal cell carcinoma. The CDR3 length is 14 residues. Germline CDR1 SGDLS, CDR2 YYNGEE. V lost 0 bases, J lost 7 bases, and 13 bases lay in between. The data were produced by immunoSEQ multiplex PCR, yet TCRdb's version contains in-frame clones alone and is incomplete. The sample has about 140,000 clones; 80% to 90% are singletons. Sample time point: blood 4 weeks post-SBRT, at nephrectomy. Treatment reported: 15 Gy SBRT to primary tumor, nephrectomy 4 weeks later. Nephrectomy followed 15 Gy stereotactic body radiation by 4 weeks. After SBRT, blood was collected at 2 and 4 weeks, plus baseline.

V and J are TRBV9 and TRBJ1-2; D call uncertain. The TCR originated in a woman between 45 and 65 years old with renal cell carcinoma. The specimen comprised blood, sampled from a patient whose treatment included radiotherapy and nephrectomy. CDR3 amino acids: CASSVGPGESGYTF. The CDR3 coding sequence is TGTGCCAGCAGCGTAGGCCCCGGAGAGAGTGGCTACACCTTC.